What follows are 4 T cell receptor beta chains derived from one specimen sequenced in a study of T cell changes during pregnancy in multiple sclerosis. Generated by immunoSEQ multiplex PCR, the TCRdb table keeps only in-frame clones and is missing some. The sample contains 30,000 to 35,000 clones, 90% of which appear only once. The sequences come from CD4+ T cells from peripheral blood mononuclear cells, collected in the third trimester of pregnancy. These receptors came from a female donor in good health, enrolled as a control in a pregnancy study.

This clone was seen only a few times. The rearrangement joins TRBV4-3 to TRBJ1-1; D unclear. The CDR3 is 14 amino acids. Germline V gene lookup returns CDR1 LGHNA and CDR2 YSLEER. Trimming cost V 4 bases and J 1 base, with 10 bases left between them. The DNA of the CDR3 is TGCGCCAGCAGCCTCTCCCCCGGGAACACTGAAGCTTTCTTT. Translated: CASSLSPGNTEAFF.

CDR3 bases: TGCGCCAGCAGCCTCCGGGACAGGAGAACAGATACGCAGTATTTT. Its translation is CASSLRDRRTDTQYF. The J gene is TRBJ2-3, the V gene TRBV5-1; 8 bases are a match to TRBD1. Germline CDR1 is SGHRS and CDR2 is YFSETQ. V was clipped by 4 bases and J by 3 bases; unmatched bases: 7. CDR3 size: 15 residues.

The chain combines TRBV19 with TRBJ2-2; a weak D match, TRBD1 (5 bases). V gave up 3 bases and J gave up 6 bases, with 11 bases separating them. Germline CDR1 reads LNHDA; CDR2 reads SQIVND (reference sequence). This CDR3 has 14 amino acids. CDR3 in DNA: TGTGCCAGTAGTATCTCAAAAGGGGCCGGGGAGCTGTTTTTT. This codes for CASSISKGAGELFF.

This clone was counted once. Sequence at one end of the junction differs from germline and may be a read error. The chain is built from TRBV6-6 and TRBJ2-7; TRBD2 aligns across 12 bases. This CDR3 has 15 amino acids. Looked up from germline, CDR1 is MNHNY and CDR2 is SVGAGI (reference sequence). CDR3 sequence (DNA): TGTGCCATCAGTGAGTCGCGGACTAGCGGGATCGAGCAGTACTTC. Residues: CAISESRTSGIEQYF.